This T cell receptor beta chain came from a study of cytomegalovirus exposure and HLA in healthy donors. The CDR3 loop spans 16 amino acids. Looked up from germline, CDR1 is LNHDA and CDR2 is SQIVND (reference sequence). 13 Jbeta primers and 60 Vbeta primers were used for the PCR. TCRdb keeps only in-frame clones here, not all; method: immunoSEQ multiplex PCR. The data contain some 93,000 clones, roughly 60% of them seen just once; the ten biggest clones take up more than 5%. The count of this clone is one. A read error may produce the germline difference seen at one junction end. The J gene is TRBJ1-5, the V gene TRBV19; TRBD1 aligns across 7 bases. This TCR derives from a boy younger than 18 in good health and CMV-seropositive. The source material was PBMCs. The CDR3 is CASSTSTGVGNQPQHF. The CDR3 DNA follows: TGTGCCAGTAGTACCTCTACAGGGGTTGGCAACCAGCCCCAGCATTTT.